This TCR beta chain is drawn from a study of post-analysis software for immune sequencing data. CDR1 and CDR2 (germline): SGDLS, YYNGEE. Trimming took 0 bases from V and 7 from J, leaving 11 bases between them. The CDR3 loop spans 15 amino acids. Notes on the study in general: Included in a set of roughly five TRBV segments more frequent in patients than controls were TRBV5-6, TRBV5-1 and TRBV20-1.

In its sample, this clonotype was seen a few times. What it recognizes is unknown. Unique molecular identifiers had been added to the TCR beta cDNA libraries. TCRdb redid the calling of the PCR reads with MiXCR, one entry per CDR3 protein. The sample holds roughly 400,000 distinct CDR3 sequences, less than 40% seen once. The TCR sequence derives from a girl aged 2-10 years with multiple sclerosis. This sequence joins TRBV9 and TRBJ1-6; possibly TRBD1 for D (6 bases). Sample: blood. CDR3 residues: CASSVVGAWNSPLHF. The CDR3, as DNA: TGTGCCAGCAGCGTAGTGGGGGCCTGGAATTCACCCCTCCACTTT.